The following is a T cell receptor (beta chain) sequence with its context. Its antigen is currently unknown. CDR1 and CDR2 (germline): SGHVS, FQNEAQ. CDR3 size: 14 residues. Losses at the gene ends were 5 bases for V and 3 bases for J; bases not matched to a gene: 7. This specimen belongs to a study of T cell responses to AZD1222 COVID-19 vaccine. General study findings and limits: Repertoire collection took place solely once the T cell response had peaked. Spike regions recognized by vaccine-associated CD4 TCRs spanned the protein, led by 160-218 and 743-854. Baseline seropositives among AZD1222 recipients totaled only five to seven.

TCRdb keeps only in-frame clones here, not all; method: immunoSEQ multiplex PCR. The sample has some 97,000 clones; 88% are singletons. The specimen comprised peripheral blood, sampled on day 0 of AZD1222 vaccination. The V and J genes are TRBV7-8 and TRBJ2-7; the match to TRBD2 covers 7 bases. The sequence was collected from an adult in good health. CDR3 sequence (DNA): TGTGCCAGCAGCCCGCGGGAGTTCGGCTACGAGCAGTACTTC. Protein: CASSPREFGYEQYF.